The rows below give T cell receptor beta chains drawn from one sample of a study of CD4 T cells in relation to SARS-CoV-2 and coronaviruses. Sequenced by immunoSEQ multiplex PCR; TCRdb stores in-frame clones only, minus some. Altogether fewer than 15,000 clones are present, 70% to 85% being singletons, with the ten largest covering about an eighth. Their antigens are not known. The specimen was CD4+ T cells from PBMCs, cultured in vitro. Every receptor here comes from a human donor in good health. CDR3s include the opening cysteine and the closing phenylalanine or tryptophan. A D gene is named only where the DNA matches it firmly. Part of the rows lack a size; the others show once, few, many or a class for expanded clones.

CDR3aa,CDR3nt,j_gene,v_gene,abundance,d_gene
CASSDPEGSGGWNEQFF,TGTGCCAGCAGTGACCCCGAGGGGAGCGGGGGGTGGAATGAGCAGTTCTTC,TRBJ2-1,TRBV2,once,TRBD2
CASSPNSGNTIYF,TGTGCCAGCTCACCAAACAGTGGAAACACCATATATTTT,TRBJ1-3,TRBV18,.,.
CASSFTAVRETQYF,TGTGCCAGCAGCTTCACAGCGGTGCGTGAGACCCAGTACTTC,TRBJ2-5,TRBV5-6,.,.
CASKQGGGSPLHF,TGTGCCAGTAAACAGGGAGGAGGCTCACCCCTCCACTTT,TRBJ1-6,TRBV19,medium-sized,.
CASSYSKLSGTEAFF,TGTGCCAGCAGTTACTCGAAACTCTCGGGCACTGAAGCTTTCTTT,TRBJ1-1,TRBV6-5,once,.
CAWNRVEETQYF,TGTGCCTGGAACAGGGTGGAAGAGACCCAGTACTTC,TRBJ2-5,TRBV30,.,.
CASRSTGKDEKLFF,TGTGCCAGCAGGTCGACAGGGAAAGATGAAAAACTGTTTTTT,TRBJ1-4,TRBV6-1,.,TRBD1
CASSLDGTHSYNEQFF,TGTGCCAGCAGCTTAGATGGGACACACTCCTACAATGAGCAGTTCTTC,TRBJ2-1,TRBV11-3,.,.
CASSRQSGNTIYF,TGTGCCAGCAGTCGACAGTCTGGAAACACCATATATTTT,TRBJ1-3,TRBV12-3/TRBV12-4,.,.
CASSEFSSGANVLTF,TGTGCCAGCAGTGAGTTCAGCTCTGGGGCCAACGTCCTGACTTTC,TRBJ2-6,TRBV6-4,.,.
CASSVVSDPETGPYGYTF,TGTGCCAGCAGCGTAGTCAGCGACCCAGAGACAGGGCCCTATGGCTACACCTTC,TRBJ1-2,TRBV9,.,TRBD1
CASSYSGAHGYTF,TGTGCCAGCAGTTACTCGGGGGCGCATGGCTACACCTTC,TRBJ1-2,TRBV6-5,.,.
CASIWGQNTEAFF,TGTGCCAGCATTTGGGGGCAGAACACTGAAGCTTTCTTT,TRBJ1-1,TRBV7-9,.,.
CASSVGPHLTLTGELFF,TGTGCCAGCAGCGTAGGGCCCCACCTAACCCTCACCGGGGAGCTGTTTTTT,TRBJ2-2,TRBV9,.,.
CSVEIRESRGEQFF,TGCAGCGTTGAAATTCGGGAGTCACGTGGTGAGCAGTTCTTC,TRBJ2-1,TRBV29-1,.,.
CASSVEQGPYEQYF,TGTGCCAGCAGCGTCGAACAGGGTCCCTACGAGCAGTACTTC,TRBJ2-7,TRBV7-8,once,.
CASSEGGRGEQFF,TGCGCCAGCAGCGAGGGGGGTCGAGGTGAGCAGTTCTTC,TRBJ2-1,TRBV5-1,.,.
CASSLRELAAKKQFF,TGTGCCAGCAGCTTGCGGGAACTAGCCGCCAAGAAGCAGTTCTTC,TRBJ2-1,TRBV5-4,once,.
CASSPTEDEQYF,TGTGCCAGCAGCCCAACAGAGGACGAGCAGTACTTC,TRBJ2-7,TRBV6-2/TRBV6-3,.,.
CASSPKRRISYNEQFF,TGTGCCAGCAGCCCCAAGCGGCGGATCTCCTACAATGAGCAGTTCTTC,TRBJ2-1,TRBV7-9,.,.
CASSSGQGVDYGYTF,TGTGCCAGCAGCTCAGGACAGGGGGTGGACTATGGCTACACCTTC,TRBJ1-2,TRBV7-9,.,TRBD1
CAVGGGYTEAFF,TGTGCCGTTGGCGGGGGCTACACTGAAGCTTTCTTT,TRBJ1-1,TRBV25-1,.,.
CASSTKRELGWPDTQYF,TGTGCCAGTAGTACCAAGCGGGAGTTAGGTTGGCCAGATACGCAGTATTTT,TRBJ2-3,TRBV19,.,TRBD2
CASSPRTGTYEQYF,TGTGCCAGTAGTCCTAGGACAGGGACCTACGAGCAGTACTTC,TRBJ2-7,TRBV19,.,TRBD1
CASSYSPTGLNEQYF,TGTGCCAGCAGTTACTCCCCCACAGGGTTGAACGAGCAGTACTTC,TRBJ2-7,TRBV6-5,.,.
CASTGLGRGGLIWYNEQFF,TGTGCCAGCACCGGGCTGGGGCGGGGGGGCCTGATTTGGTACAATGAGCAGTTCTTC,TRBJ2-1,TRBV7-8,.,TRBD2
CASSEDQGAGNEQYF,TGTGCCAGCAGTGAGGATCAGGGGGCAGGCAACGAGCAGTACTTC,TRBJ2-7,TRBV2,few,TRBD1
CASTQGVLTDTQYF,TGTGCCAGCACCCAAGGGGTGCTCACAGATACGCAGTATTTT,TRBJ2-3,TRBV2,.,.
CASSFDRSTDTQYF,TGTGCCAGCAGCTTTGACAGGTCCACAGATACGCAGTATTTT,TRBJ2-3,TRBV7-9,.,.
CASSSEIAKNIQYF,TGTGCCAGCAGCTCAGAGATAGCCAAAAACATTCAGTACTTC,TRBJ2-4,TRBV6-2/TRBV6-3,.,.
CASSYSGAQETQYF,TGTGCCAGCAGCTATAGCGGGGCCCAAGAGACCCAGTACTTC,TRBJ2-5,TRBV7-3,.,TRBD2
CASSPSGNTGELFF,TGTGCTAGCAGCCCAAGCGGGAACACCGGGGAGCTGTTTTTT,TRBJ2-2,TRBV7-7,.,.
CASSQDWGRGSSYEQYF,TGCGCCAGCAGCCAAGACTGGGGCCGCGGGAGCTCCTACGAGCAGTACTTC,TRBJ2-7,TRBV4-1,.,TRBD2
CASSVGQGPDTQYF,TGTGCCAGCAGCGTCGGACAGGGCCCAGATACGCAGTATTTT,TRBJ2-3,TRBV9,.,TRBD1
CASSHPHRSGANVLTF,TGTGCCAGTAGCCATCCTCACCGCTCTGGGGCCAACGTCCTGACTTTC,TRBJ2-6,TRBV19,.,.
CASSLARSWGGETQYF,TGTGCCAGCAGCTTAGCCCGTTCATGGGGCGGGGAGACCCAGTACTTC,TRBJ2-5,TRBV7-6,.,.
CASSLRVHEQYF,TGTGCCAGCAGCTTAAGGGTACACGAGCAGTACTTC,TRBJ2-7,TRBV11-1,.,.
CASSRTHNEQFF,TGTGCCAGCAGCCGAACCCATAATGAGCAGTTCTTC,TRBJ2-1,TRBV7-2,.,.
CASSLGLAAHNEQFF,TGTGCTAGCAGCTTGGGACTAGCGGCCCACAATGAGCAGTTCTTC,TRBJ2-1,TRBV7-7,few,TRBD2
CASSMTGIMNTEAFF,TGCGCCAGCAGCATGACAGGGATCATGAACACTGAAGCTTTCTTT,TRBJ1-1,TRBV5-1,.,TRBD1
CASSSPSAGELFF,TGCGCCAGCAGCTCCCCCTCGGCCGGGGAGCTGTTTTTT,TRBJ2-2,TRBV5-1,once,.
CASSLARGGGYTF,TGTGCCAGCAGCTTAGCCAGGGGTGGCGGCTACACCTTC,TRBJ1-2,TRBV11-2,.,.
CASSQDQGSLGGYTF,TGCGCCAGCAGCCAAGATCAAGGCTCCTTGGGTGGCTACACCTTC,TRBJ1-2,TRBV4-1,.,.
CAWSVSHGRRNSPLHF,TGTGCCTGGAGTGTTAGTCATGGCAGGCGTAATTCACCCCTCCACTTT,TRBJ1-6,TRBV30,.,.
CASSLALAGGRNEQFF,TGCGCCAGCAGCTTGGCTCTAGCGGGAGGGCGGAATGAGCAGTTCTTC,TRBJ2-1,TRBV5-1,few,TRBD2
CASSLRGGHSTDTQYF,TGTGCCAGCAGCTTAAGGGGGGGACATAGCACAGATACGCAGTATTTT,TRBJ2-3,TRBV7-2,.,.
CASSQIAGGETQYF,TGTGCCAGCAGCCAAATAGCGGGCGGCGAGACCCAGTACTTC,TRBJ2-5,TRBV3-1/TRBV3-2,.,TRBD2
CASSYSREWGTDTQYF,TGTGCCAGCAGTTACTCTCGGGAGTGGGGCACAGATACGCAGTATTTT,TRBJ2-3,TRBV6-5,few,.
CASSLVWTGELFF,TGTGCCAGCAGCTTAGTCTGGACCGGGGAGCTGTTTTTT,TRBJ2-2,TRBV7-3,.,.
CASSFPPGQGRSGYTF,TGTGCCAGCAGTTTTCCCCCTGGACAGGGTAGGAGCGGCTACACCTTC,TRBJ1-2,TRBV28,.,TRBD1
CASSRDYNTGELFF,TGTGCCAGCAGCAGGGACTATAACACCGGGGAGCTGTTTTTT,TRBJ2-2,TRBV7-2,.,TRBD2
CAARRALSTDTQYF,TGTGCCGCCCGGCGGGCCCTTAGCACAGATACGCAGTATTTT,TRBJ2-3,TRBV6-5,once,.
CASSSSSGGAGNTGELFF,TGTGCCAGCAGCTCTTCTAGCGGGGGGGCCGGGAACACCGGGGAGCTGTTTTTT,TRBJ2-2,TRBV9,.,TRBD2